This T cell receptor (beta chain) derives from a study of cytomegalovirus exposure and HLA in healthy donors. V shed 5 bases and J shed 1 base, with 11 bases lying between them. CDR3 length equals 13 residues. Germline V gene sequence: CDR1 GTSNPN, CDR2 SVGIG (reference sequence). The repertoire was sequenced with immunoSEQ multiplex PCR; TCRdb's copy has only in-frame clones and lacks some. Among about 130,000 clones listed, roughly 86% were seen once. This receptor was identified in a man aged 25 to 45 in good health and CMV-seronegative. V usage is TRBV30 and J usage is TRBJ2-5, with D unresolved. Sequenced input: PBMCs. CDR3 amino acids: CAWELQVQETQYF. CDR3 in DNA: TGTGCCTGGGAGTTGCAGGTCCAAGAGACCCAGTACTTC.